One sample yielded the 21 T cell receptor beta chains listed below, sequenced in a study of low-dose radiotherapy and immunotherapy resistance in tumors. Gene-specific TRAV and TRBV primers were used for first-strand cDNA, covering alpha and beta chains. TCR amplification used 20 to 25 PCR cycles, a constant-region primer and a V-primer adapter. TCRdb re-called the reads through MiXCR, storing one row per CDR3 protein. This sample has approximately 46,000 distinct CDR3 sequences; less than 30% occur once, and the top ten carry 10%. Described time point: after trial treatment. Indicated treatment: LDRT plus nivolumab, ipilimumab, low-dose cyclophosphamide and aspirin (RACIN trial). Sequenced here: PBMCs, sampled after low-dose radiotherapy plus immunotherapy. Receptor source: a male donor with prostate cancer.

This clonotype was counted many times. The gene calls are TRBV10-3 and TRBJ2-1; 12 bases are shared with TRBD2. Trimming took 7 bases from V and 9 from J; bases not matched to a gene: 10. Germline CDR1 and CDR2: ENHRY and SYGVKD. This CDR3 spans 15 amino acids. The CDR3 coding sequence is TGTGCCATCAATTTTCTAGCGGGGGGGCCTAGTGAGCAGTTCTTC. Residues: CAINFLAGGPSEQFF.

This clonotype was seen many times. The V call is TRBV25-1, the J call TRBJ2-3, with D uncertain. Looked up from germline, CDR1 is MGHDK and CDR2 is SYGVNS. The length of the CDR3 is 16 residues. Between the trimmed V and J ends, which lost 1 base and 2 bases, there was a span of 13 bases. The CDR3 spells CASSELYRVDTDTQYF. The CDR3 nucleotides are TGTGCCAGCAGTGAATTATACAGAGTAGACACAGATACGCAGTATTTT.

V usage is TRBV18 and J usage is TRBJ2-1; perhaps TRBD1 as D (6 bases). CDR3 length: 14 residues. CDR1 and CDR2 (germline): KGHSH, LQKENI. Trimming cost V 3 bases and J 7 bases, with 13 bases left between them. The CDR3 region is CASSPDRTNNEQFF. The CDR3 coding sequence is TGTGCCAGCTCACCCGACAGGACCAATAATGAGCAGTTCTTC.

The V call is TRBV7-8, the J call TRBJ2-2, with D uncertain. Trimming removed 3 bases from V and 2 bases from J, with 4 bases in between. The CDR3 totals 13 residues. Germline V gives CDR1 SGHVS, CDR2 FQNEAQ. As DNA, the CDR3 is TGTGCCAGCAGCTTGAGTAACACCGGGGAGCTGTTTTTT. This translates into CASSLSNTGELFF. The variable domain in full, with the rest retrieved from reference TRBV7-8 and TRBJ2-2, is GAGVSQSPRYKVAKRGQDVALRCDPISGHVSLFWYQQALGQGPEFLTYFQNEAQLDKSGLPSDRFFAERPEGSVSTLKIQRTQQEDSAVYLCASSLSNTGELFFGEGSRLTVL.

This clonotype was detected ten times or more. V gene TRBV6-2 or TRBV6-3 combines with J gene TRBJ1-6; tentatively, D is TRBD1 (6 bases). CDR1 MNHEY and CDR2 SVGEGT come from the germline V gene. The CDR3 totals 15 residues. The V and J ends lost 5 bases and 7 bases respectively, with 15 bases between them. The CDR3 here is CASSDRSARNSPLHF. For the CDR3, the DNA is TGTGCCAGCAGTGACAGGTCAGCGCGAAATTCACCCCTCCACTTT.

The chain recombines TRBV12-3 or TRBV12-4 with TRBJ2-1; TRBD2 matches at 9 bases. Losses at the gene ends were 5 bases for V and 2 bases for J; bases not matched to a gene: 7. The CDR3 consists of 16 residues. The CDR3 nucleotides are TGTGCCAGCAGTCTTAGCGGGAGACACCCCTACAATGAGCAGTTCTTC. Protein product: CASSLSGRHPYNEQFF.

Comment on this clonotype: With only one base between it and a far larger clone, this is likely a read error. For the CDR3, the DNA is TGTGCCAGCAATACGGACGTACAAGAGACCCAGTTCTTC. The encoded protein is CASNTDVQETQFF. This rearrangement joins TRBV6-2 or TRBV6-3 to TRBJ2-1, with D hard to call. Germline loops: CDR1 MNHEY, CDR2 SVGEGT. The V gene lost 7 bases and the J gene lost 13 bases, with 20 bases spanning the gap. The CDR3 consists of 13 residues.

This clonotype has a count of ten or more. J is TRBJ1-1 and V is TRBV4-1; D remains unclear. Germline loops: CDR1 MGHRA, CDR2 YSYEKL. V was cut by 4 bases and J by 5 bases, with 20 bases left in between. The CDR3 length is 16 residues. The CDR3 region is CASSRSRALRDTEAFF. CDR3 in DNA: TGCGCCAGCAGCCGTTCCCGGGCTCTGAGGGATACTGAAGCTTTCTTT.

The V and J genes are TRBV11-3 and TRBJ1-2, with 10 bases aligning to TRBD1. CDR1 SGHNT and CDR2 YENEEA come from the germline V gene. V was clipped by 5 bases and J by 6 bases; unmatched bases: 6. This CDR3 comprises 14 residues. The CDR3 nucleotides read TGTGCCAGCAGCCCTGGACAGGGGGTCGATGGCTACACCTTC. Amino acid sequence: CASSPGQGVDGYTF. The full variable domain, rest sourced from reference TRBV11-3 and TRBJ1-2, is EAGVVQSPRYKIIEKKQPVAFWCNPISGHNTLYWYLQNLGQGPELLIRYENEEAVDDSQLPKDRFSAERLKGVDSTLKIQPAELGDSAVYLCASSPGQGVDGYTFGSGTRLTVV.

This clonotype is medium-sized. The chain has TRBV28 and TRBJ2-7, with D maybe TRBD1 (5 bases). The CDR3 totals 13 residues. The V gene's germline CDR1 is MDHEN and CDR2 SYDVKM. V lost 5 bases, J lost 5 bases, and 13 bases lay in between. The CDR3 spells CASSVGRVHEQYF. CDR3 nucleotides: TGTGCCAGCAGTGTGGGCAGGGTCCACGAGCAGTACTTC.

There are many counts of this clonotype. The V call is TRBV4-2, the J call TRBJ2-2, with 14 positions matching TRBD2. The length of the CDR3 is 20 residues. Germline V CDR1 and CDR2: LGHNA, YNFKEQ. The J segment lost 4 bases and the V segment lost 0 bases, leaving 10 bases of the junction unmatched. Written as DNA, the CDR3 is TGTGCCAGCAGCCAAGATAATTGGACTAGCGGGAGGCCTGGCACCGGGGAGCTGTTTTTT. Translated, it gives CASSQDNWTSGRPGTGELFF.

This clonotype was recorded many times. V usage is TRBV5-1 and J usage is TRBJ1-2, with 9 positions matching TRBD1. J was trimmed by 1 base and V by 5 bases; bases with no gene match: 6. The CDR3 has 15 residues. Germline V gene sequence: CDR1 SGHRS, CDR2 YFSETQ. The DNA of the CDR3 is TGCGCCAGCAGTACAACAGGGGGCCATAACTATGGCTACACCTTC. Translating gives CASSTTGGHNYGYTF.

In its sample, this clonotype was seen many times. The chain joins TRBV27 to TRBJ1-5, with a tentative D call TRBD1 (5 bases). The germline V gene encodes CDR1 MNHEY and CDR2 SMNVEV (reference sequence). The CDR3 has 15 amino acids. The V gene lost 5 bases and the J gene lost 5 bases, with 16 bases spanning the gap. The CDR3 DNA sequence: TGTGCCAGCAGTCCCCTTATGACCAGGGATCAGCCCCAGCATTTT. It codes for CASSPLMTRDQPQHF.

This clonotype has at least ten counts. The chain employs TRBV20-1 and TRBJ1-5; D is uncertain. Germline-derived CDR1 and CDR2 are DFQATT and SNEGSKA (reference sequence). This CDR3 comprises 15 residues. V dropped 6 bases and J dropped 5 bases, with 20 bases sitting between them. The CDR3 sequence: CSATPIRADDQPQHF. In DNA form, the CDR3 reads TGCAGTGCCACTCCCATACGGGCAGACGATCAGCCCCAGCATTTT.

This clonotype was observed many times. This sequence joins TRBV12-2 and TRBJ1-1; the table's D call, TRBD1, was not checked against the DNA. TRBV12-2 is an annotated pseudogene. This CDR3 is 16 amino acids long. The CDR3 region is CASRLALGTGDTEAFF. In DNA, the CDR3 is TGTGCAAGTCGCTTAGCGCTTGGGACAGGCGACACTGAAGCTTTCTTT.

This clonotype was seen repeatedly, ten times or more. The chain couples TRBV30 to TRBJ2-3; TRBD1 is a possible D gene (5 bases). V dropped 1 base and J dropped 2 bases, with 7 bases sitting between them. Germline CDR1 reads GTSNPN; CDR2 reads SVGIG (reference sequence). The length of the CDR3 is 13 residues. CDR3 coding DNA: TGTGCCTGGAGTGCAGGACACACAGATACGCAGTATTTT. It encodes CAWSAGHTDTQYF.

This clonotype was found many times. V and J are TRBV7-8 and TRBJ2-7; D may correspond to TRBD1 or TRBD2 (5 bases each). Trimming removed 5 bases from V and 1 base from J, with 15 bases in between. Germline V gene data show CDR1 as SGHVS and CDR2 as FQNEAQ. The CDR3 runs 15 residues. The chain's CDR3 is CASSPSLGVSYEQYF. CDR3 nucleotide sequence: TGTGCCAGCAGCCCCTCCCTGGGGGTTTCCTACGAGCAGTACTTC.

This clonotype was recorded many times. The chain combines TRBV19 with TRBJ2-7; no reliable D call. The V gene's germline CDR1 is LNHDA and CDR2 SQIVND (reference sequence). CDR3 length: 12 amino acids. V gave up 4 bases and J gave up 6 bases, with 10 bases separating them. This CDR3 is CASSTSGGEQYF. The CDR3 DNA reads as TGTGCCAGTAGTACTAGTGGTGGCGAGCAGTACTTC.

This clonotype showed up just a few times. The chain uses TRBV2 and TRBJ1-6; D gene ambiguous. The CDR3 is 15 amino acids. In germline, CDR1 is SNHLY, CDR2 FYNNEI. Deletions cut 6 bases from V and 8 bases from J, with 17 bases between. The CDR3 loop reads CASSAPAGQDSPLHF. CDR3 nucleotides: TGTGCCAGCAGCGCCCCGGCCGGGCAGGATTCACCCCTCCACTTT.

This clonotype was counted ten times or more. The rearrangement uses TRBV10-3 and TRBJ2-7, with unresolved D. The ends were cut back, 10 bases at V and 0 bases at J, with 4 bases in the middle. This CDR3 contains 10 residues. In germline, CDR1 is ENHRY, CDR2 SYGVKD. The CDR3 nucleotides read TGTGCCACCTACTCCTACGAGCAGTACTTC. It encodes CATYSYEQYF.

This clonotype was counted ten times or more. This chain links TRBV12-3 or TRBV12-4 with TRBJ1-4; TRBD1 might be the D (6 bases). The germline V and J ends were trimmed by 3 bases and 5 bases, with 10 bases remaining between them. CDR3 size: 14 residues. Here the CDR3 reads CASSFWGANEKLFF. CDR3 coding DNA: TGTGCCAGCAGTTTTTGGGGGGCCAATGAAAAACTGTTTTTT.